In its sample, the clone carrying this TCR beta chain was seen many times. What it binds is unknown. CDR1 and CDR2 (germline): DFQATT, SNEGSKA (reference sequence). CDR3 length: 14 residues. Losses at the gene ends were 6 bases for V and 3 bases for J; bases not matched to a gene: 9. The data are from a study of T-cell reconstitution after alpha-beta-depleted transplantation in children. Whole-study results and caveats: From newly produced T cells came most of the T-cell counts and diversity one year after transplant. Approximately two months post-transplant, alpha-beta T cells reportedly originated from several hundred expanded graft clones. There were some patients whose high TCRbeta diversity at day 60 came from surviving recipient T cells and thymic progenitors.

Unique molecular identifiers were incorporated when the TCRbeta library was constructed. TCRdb redid the calling of the PCR reads with MiXCR, one entry per CDR3 protein. The sample gives approximately 490,000 distinct CDR3 sequences, about 10% of which show up once; around 2% is in the top ten. The V and J genes are TRBV20-1 and TRBJ1-1; 8 nucleotides align to TRBD1. The input for sequencing was PBMCs, taken before TCRalphabeta/CD19-depleted stem cell transplant. The sequence came from a child aged 2 to 9 with inherited bone marrow failure, due to receive a stem cell transplant. CDR3 region: CSAPKTGADTEAFF. The CDR3 nucleotides are TGCAGTGCCCCAAAGACAGGGGCGGACACTGAAGCTTTCTTT.